This T cell receptor (beta chain) was captured in a study of T cells in Graves' hyperthyroidism and ophthalmopathy. Recently diagnosed hyperthyroidism of less than 2 months' duration affected patients aged 18 to 65. Clinical symptoms, serum thyroxine, TRAb, thyroid ultrasound and orbital computed tomography informed diagnoses. Each 10 ml fresh peripheral blood draw supplied the PBMCs. With V trimmed by 3 bases and J by 9 bases, 12 bases remained unmatched. The CDR3 length is 17 residues. The germline V gene has CDR1 SEHNR and CDR2 FQNEAQ (reference sequence). Using RNA transcripts as the source, TCR beta CDR3 regions were amplified. The HTBI primer set was used in a first-round RT-PCR of the TCR CDR3. TCRdb re-derived calls from the multiplex PCR reads in MiXCR, one entry per CDR3 protein. The sample records about 740,000 distinct CDR3 sequences, 14% being singletons. Study-wide results and limits: Blood samples included most of the expanded thyroid clonotypes exceeding 0.001.

Note on this clonotype: The target antigen is unknown.

Sequenced input: blood. This clonotype was sampled from a woman between 18 and 30 years old with Graves' hyperthyroidism. This chain uses TRBV7-9 with TRBJ2-1; 12 bases map to TRBD1. CDR3 sequence reads: CASSLRDRGRLGSEQFF. The CDR3 coding sequence is TGTGCCAGCAGCTTGAGGGACAGGGGGCGCTTAGGCAGTGAGCAGTTCTTC. Supplemented by reference TRBV7-9 and TRBJ2-1, the full variable domain reads DTGVSQNPRHKITKRGQNVTFRCDPISEHNRLYWYRQTLGQGPEFLTYFQNEAQLEKSRLLSDRFSAERPKGSFSTLEIQRTEQGDSAMYLCASSLRDRGRLGSEQFFGPGTRLTVL.